The sequence of this T cell receptor (beta chain) was determined in a study of blood T cells in healthy people across ages. Samples had at least 6 million PBMCs isolated from them. Every sample gave at least 5 micrograms of total RNA when it was extracted. Trimming took off 0 bases at V and 7 bases at J, with 16 bases between the two ends. Per the germline V gene, CDR1 is SGHRS and CDR2 is YFSETQ. The length of the CDR3 is 16 residues. Study-level findings and limits: Diversity was higher, and naive CD4+ cells more numerous, in long-lived donors than in aged donors.

This clonotype occurred many times. As yet, its antigen is unknown. Primers used in a second PCR of roughly 7 to 11 cycles were a sample-barcoded 5' primer and a J-beta primer mix. TCRdb itself ran the 5' RACE reads through MiXCR, one entry per CDR3 protein. The sample records 650,000 to 800,000 distinct CDR3 sequences, over 40% being singletons. Sequencing was done on a sample of blood. The chain carries TRBV5-1 and TRBJ1-4, with D maybe TRBD1 (6 bases). This TCR derives from a woman older than 75 in good health. The CDR3 DNA sequence: TGCGCCAGCAGCTTGGCAGCACAGGGATCGGGTGAAAAACTGTTTTTT. Residues: CASSLAAQGSGEKLFF.